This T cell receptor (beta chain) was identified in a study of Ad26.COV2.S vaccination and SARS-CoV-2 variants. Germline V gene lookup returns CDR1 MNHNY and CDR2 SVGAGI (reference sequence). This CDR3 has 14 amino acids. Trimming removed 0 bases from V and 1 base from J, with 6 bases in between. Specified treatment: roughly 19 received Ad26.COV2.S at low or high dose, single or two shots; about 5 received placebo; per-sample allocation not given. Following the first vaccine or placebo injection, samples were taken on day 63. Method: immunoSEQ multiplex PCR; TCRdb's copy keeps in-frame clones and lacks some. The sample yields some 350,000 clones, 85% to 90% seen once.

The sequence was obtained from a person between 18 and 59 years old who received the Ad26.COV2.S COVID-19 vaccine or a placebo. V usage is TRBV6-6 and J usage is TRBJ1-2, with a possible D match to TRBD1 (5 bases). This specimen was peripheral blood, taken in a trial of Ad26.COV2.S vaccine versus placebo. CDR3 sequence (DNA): TGTGCCAGCAGTTACTCAGACAGTAACTATGGCTACACCTTC. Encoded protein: CASSYSDSNYGYTF.